This T cell receptor beta chain derives from a study of cytomegalovirus exposure and HLA in healthy donors (dated by TCRdb to about 2017). Regarding the study in general: According to a later analysis, the roughly 130 validation repertoires were produced on the same platform as the 666 repertoires of the first cohort. A separate validation cohort of roughly 120 different subjects was used in addition to the 666-subject first cohort. To predict cytomegalovirus infection status, the study combined high-throughput TCR immunosequencing, statistical association of individual TCRs with disease status, and machine learning. The study aimed to test whether cataloging public T cell receptors could reveal signatures of past pathogen exposure.

This clone appeared a single time. Its antigen is not yet known. Per-nucleotide qualities are absent, and no much larger clonotype sits a single base away. Library preparation used the immunoSEQ multiplex PCR assay. The paper's processing steps were these. To diagnose cytomegalovirus status from the catalog of TCR beta chain sequences, a statistical classification framework was built. Drawn from immuneACCESS, this table holds only the in-frame rearrangements with V and J called that TCRdb kept. Clones are partly lost; checked studies trace under half to an unresolved V gene and leave the rest unexplained. That table supplies the V and J calls and clone size; D and trimming were determined from the DNA. The sample table holds some 290,000 clones, of which 70% to 90% were seen once. Over 0.9% of the sample lies in the top ten. Cut back by 5 bases and 0 bases, the V and J ends lie 13 bases apart. The CDR3, cysteine through phenylalanine, is 16 amino acids long. Just CDR3 DNA is preserved here, 48 bases in frame from base 1. For CDR1 and CDR2, the germline V gene (reference sequence) lists SEHNR and FQNEAQ.

The donors were included in the validation cohort of over a hundred subjects, a group kept apart from the approximately 700-subject first cohort. The paper's findings and limits, for the study overall: In the study, some 160 TCR beta chains were listed as associated with cytomegalovirus. Most TCR sequences were observed very rarely across donors, whereas some public TCRs were present in many individuals. Cytomegalovirus status was reported to be diagnosed by the classifier with high specificity and sensitivity in both the original and validation cohorts. It was suggested by the authors that the approach could potentially be generalized to other disease states and immunological phenotypes. A later analysis lacked HLA typing for the validation cohort, so it scored co-occurrence in that cohort across all 130 or so repertoires. In vitro tests confirmed that three of the cytomegalovirus-associated TCR beta chains recognize cytomegalovirus antigens. Of the cluster scores, 94% were above 0 in a later analysis, which found that TCRs clustered in the first cohort also tended to co-occur in the 120 or so validation repertoires.

This clonotype originated in a man younger than 45 in good health and CMV-seronegative. Sequencing used PBMCs. The chain joins TRBV7-9 to TRBJ1-4; the D gene is possibly TRBD1, with 5 bases matching. The CDR3 loop reads CASSARTSPTNEKLFF. The DNA reads TGTGCCAGCAGCGCCCGGACATCTCCAACTAATGAAAAACTGTTTTTT.